A single sample is the source of the 7 T cell receptor beta chains below, sequenced in a study of OX40 agonist ivuxolimab in advanced cancers. Sequencing used immunoSEQ multiplex PCR; TCRdb keeps in-frame clones, though not all of them. The sample has 50,000 to 60,000 clones; less than 90% are singletons. Material: CD4+ or CD8+ T cells sorted from blood, obtained in a trial of the OX40 agonist ivuxolimab. These receptors all come from an adult with an advanced solid tumor such as melanoma, head and neck, liver or kidney cancer.

The chain couples TRBV9 to TRBJ2-7, with D perhaps matching TRBD2 (5 bases). Germline loops: CDR1 SGDLS, CDR2 YYNGEE. The CDR3 has 14 amino acids. Deletions cut 1 base from V and 2 bases from J, with 10 bases between. This chain's CDR3 is CASSVNDYPYEQYF. DNA for the CDR3: TGTGCCAGCAGCGTAAATGACTACCCCTACGAGCAGTACTTC.

Only one count was recorded for this clone. The V and J genes are TRBV6-1 and TRBJ1-3; D is perhaps TRBD1 (6 bases). The CDR3 loop spans 14 amino acids. Trimming took 7 bases from V and 8 from J, leaving 18 bases between them. Germline values: CDR1 MNHNS, CDR2 SASEGT. The CDR3 loop reads CASIKDRRSDTIYF. The CDR3 DNA reads TGTGCCAGCATTAAAGACAGGCGGTCTGACACCATATATTTT.

The chain joins TRBV6-1 to TRBJ1-5; D not resolved. This CDR3 comprises 16 residues. The V and J ends lost 1 base and 1 base respectively, with 11 bases between them. Germline loops: CDR1 MNHNS, CDR2 SASEGT. The CDR3 here is CASSEVLDGSNQPQHF. As DNA, the CDR3 is TGTGCCAGCAGTGAAGTCTTAGATGGGAGCAATCAGCCCCAGCATTTT.

The chain joins TRBV6-5 to TRBJ1-1; no reliable D call. V was pared by 5 bases and J by 11 bases, with 12 bases between. Germline lookup yields CDR1 MNHEY and CDR2 SVGAGI. The CDR3 runs to 11 residues. The CDR3 DNA sequence: TGTGCCAGCAGTCAAGGACGTAGGGCTTTCTTT. This translates into CASSQGRRAFF.

V is TRBV6-5 and J is TRBJ1-3; weak D call: TRBD1 (5 bases). The V gene's germline CDR1 is MNHEY and CDR2 SVGAGI. Trimming shortened V by 5 bases and J by 6 bases, and 11 bases separated the two germline ends. The length of the CDR3 is 13 residues. CDR3 region: CASSARVENTIYF. DNA of the CDR3: TGTGCCAGCAGTGCCAGGGTCGAAAACACCATATATTTT.

This chain links TRBV6-5 with TRBJ1-1; D possibly corresponds to TRBD1 (6 bases). The germline V gene encodes CDR1 MNHEY and CDR2 SVGAGI. The V end was cut by 5 bases, the J end by 1 base, with 14 bases between. The CDR3 covers 15 residues. CDR3 residues: CASSRGWGANTEAFF. The CDR3 DNA reads as TGTGCCAGCAGTAGGGGTTGGGGGGCGAACACTGAAGCTTTCTTT.

The chain combines TRBV19 with TRBJ2-7; D is possibly TRBD2 (6 bases). The CDR3 has 15 amino acids. The V and J ends lost 7 bases and 4 bases respectively, with 20 bases between them. Per the germline V gene, CDR1 is LNHDA and CDR2 is SQIVND (reference sequence). The CDR3 region is CASTPRRESIYEQYF. The DNA of the CDR3 is TGTGCCAGTACCCCCAGACGGGAGAGCATTTACGAGCAGTACTTC.